This T cell receptor (beta chain) derives from a study of OX40 agonist ivuxolimab in advanced cancers. Study background: Six ivuxolimab dose levels, 0.01 to 10 mg/kg, were given intravenously every 2 weeks. It was permissible to have had prior anti-PD-1, anti-PD-L1 or anti-CTLA-4 therapy, and approximately 41% had some.

As regards this clone: The antigen is not known.

The CDR3 is 13 amino acids. Germline V CDR1 and CDR2: SGHDT, YYEEEE. The V end lost 3 bases, the J end lost 3 bases, and 10 bases lay between the germline ends. Libraries were prepared by immunoSEQ multiplex PCR; TCRdb keeps only in-frame clonotypes and omits some of them. The sample includes roughly 55,000 clones, approximately 86% seen only once; the top ten take about 13%. Study-wide results and limits: Among T cells, CD8+ cells averaged more expanded clones than CD4+ cells. Low levels of normalized T-cell clonal expansion also appeared in some nonresponders.

Sequencing used CD4+ or CD8+ T cells sorted from blood, obtained in a trial of the OX40 agonist ivuxolimab. The TCR comes from an adult with an advanced solid tumor such as melanoma, head and neck, liver or kidney cancer. This chain joins TRBV5-6 and TRBJ2-7, with D possibly matching TRBD2 (5 bases). CDR3 coding DNA: TGTGCCAGCAGCTGCGGACGGGACTACGAGCAGTACTTC. As protein: CASSCGRDYEQYF.